The clone carrying this T cell receptor beta chain was counted between two and nine times. What it binds is not known. The source of the sample is a study of cytomegalovirus exposure and HLA in healthy donors. Study-wide points: Relative to the approximately 630-donor mean, N-insertions were reportedly fewer in an Asian-associated ancestry cluster in a later analysis. Through in vitro validation, a few CMV-associated chains were shown to be specific for CMV antigens. Later analysis identified a missense DCLRE1C variant that was linked to TCR beta V- and J-gene trimming.

Trimming pared 2 bases from V and 5 bases from J, leaving 9 bases between. Germline V gene sequence: CDR1 MNHEY, CDR2 SVGAGI. The length of the CDR3 is 13 residues. Primers for the PCR totalled 60 Vbeta and 13 Jbeta. This table comes from immunoSEQ multiplex PCR, and its TCRdb copy is limited to in-frame clones, with some not included. Among 150,000 or so clones listed, more than 60% were seen once. This clonotype originated in a man aged 25-45 years in good health and CMV-seropositive. The chain carries TRBV6-5 and TRBJ2-5, with D possibly matching TRBD1 (6 bases). Sequenced input: PBMCs. CDR3 in amino acids: CASSYPRGETQYF. In DNA form, the CDR3 reads TGTGCCAGCAGTTACCCGAGGGGGGAGACCCAGTACTTC.